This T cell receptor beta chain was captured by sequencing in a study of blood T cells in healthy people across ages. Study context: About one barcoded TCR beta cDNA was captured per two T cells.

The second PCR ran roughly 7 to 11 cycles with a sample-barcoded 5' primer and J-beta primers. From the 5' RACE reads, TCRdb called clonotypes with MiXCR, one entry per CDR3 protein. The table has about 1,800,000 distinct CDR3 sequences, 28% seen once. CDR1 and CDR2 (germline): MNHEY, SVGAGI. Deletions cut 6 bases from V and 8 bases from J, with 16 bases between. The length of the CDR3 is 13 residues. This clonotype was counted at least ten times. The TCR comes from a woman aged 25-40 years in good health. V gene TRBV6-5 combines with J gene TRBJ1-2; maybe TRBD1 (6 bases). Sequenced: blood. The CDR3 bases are TGTGCCAGCAGGCCCAGTCATAGGGGGGGCTACACCTTC. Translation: CASRPSHRGGYTF.